This TCR beta chain emerged from a study of Tregs in tolerant kidney transplant recipients. Study results and limitations: The most relevant donor-specific Treg TCRbeta repertoire apparently came from expansion with activated donor B cells. Biological reproducibility was not directly addressed, but technical replication error appeared minimal. In tolerant patients, donor-specific Tregs outgrew total Tregs, suggesting antigen-driven expansion.

V shed 3 bases and J shed 0 bases, with 15 bases lying between them. There are 17 residues in the CDR3. Germline V gene data show CDR1 as SGHAT and CDR2 as FQDESV (reference sequence). A word on this clone: What it binds is unknown.

Sequencing was performed with immunoSEQ multiplex PCR; in TCRdb, only in-frame clones are kept and a portion is missing. The table records 60,000 to 65,000 clones, roughly 98% of them present only once. This chain links TRBV11-1 with TRBJ1-3; D is ambiguous. The sequences come from Tregs from blood, collected before the transplant. This receptor was taken from a human donor who received a combined kidney and bone marrow transplant. As DNA, the CDR3 is TGTGCCAGCAGCTTCCAACCCGGACTGAGCTCTGGAAACACCATATATTTT. Translation: CASSFQPGLSSGNTIYF.